This record looks at one T cell receptor (beta chain) sequence and its context. The antigen is unknown. Other DNA variants within this sample encode the same CDR3. Second-dose groups at about 4 or about 12 weeks were pooled. The data are from a study of T cell responses to AZD1222 COVID-19 vaccine. Overall study findings and caveats: At baseline, just five or six AZD1222 recipients tested seropositive. Receipt of two AZD1222 doses was followed by a rise in Spike-specific TCR breadth and depth. Repertoires were obtained solely post-peak T cell response.

Using immunoSEQ multiplex PCR, the repertoire was profiled, and TCRdb retains in-frame clones only, with some absent. The table has about 140,000 clones, 85% to 90% seen once; the top ten hold about 3.1%. The CDR3 consists of 12 residues. The germline V gene encodes CDR1 MDHEN and CDR2 SYDVKM. The V end was cut by 6 bases, the J end by 0 bases, with 6 bases between. The sequence derives from an adult who received the AZD1222 COVID-19 vaccine. This chain uses TRBV28 with TRBJ2-7; no definite D call. The material sequenced was peripheral blood, taken 28 days after the second AZD1222 dose. The CDR3: CASSTSSYEQYF. Here the CDR3 DNA reads TGTGCCAGCAGCACAAGCTCCTACGAGCAGTACTTC.